The 18 T cell receptor beta chains below all came from one sample that was sequenced in a study of T cells in Graves' hyperthyroidism and ophthalmopathy. TCR beta CDR3 sequences were amplified from RNA transcripts. First-round RT-PCR of the TCR CDR3 relied on the HTBI primer set. MiXCR, run by TCRdb on the multiplex PCR reads, gives a single entry per CDR3 protein. Of fewer than 650,000 distinct CDR3 sequences in the sample, around 13% are singletons; the top ten hold roughly 5.7%. The material sequenced was blood. These receptors all come from a woman aged 25 to 39 with Graves' hyperthyroidism that later progressed to Graves' ophthalmopathy.

This clonotype was counted at least ten times. An end of the junction does not agree with germline; a read error may underlie this. CDR3 sequence: CASSLGVSYNEQFF. CDR3 coding DNA: TGTGCCAGCAGTTTAGGGGTCTCCTACAATGAGCAGTTCTTC. The chain couples TRBV7-2 to TRBJ2-1; D is possibly TRBD1 (5 bases). Per the germline V gene, CDR1 is SGHTA and CDR2 is FQGNSA. The CDR3 contains 14 residues.

This clonotype was found a few times. V usage is TRBV20-1 and J usage is TRBJ2-5, with 8 positions matching TRBD2. The CDR3 length is 14 residues. Germline CDR1 reads DFQATT; CDR2 reads SNEGSKA (reference sequence). Germline trimming cut 3 bases from V and 5 bases from J; bases unmatched to any gene: 8. The CDR3 DNA reads TGCAGTGCTAGCGGTAGCGGGAATGGGGAGACCCAGTACTTC. Amino acid sequence: CSASGSGNGETQYF.

At least ten counts were recorded for this clonotype. The chain recombines TRBV2 with TRBJ1-1; tentatively, D is TRBD1 (5 bases). CDR3 length: 11 residues. Deletions cut 6 bases from V and 7 bases from J, with 9 bases between. Looked up from germline, CDR1 is SNHLY and CDR2 is FYNNEI. In DNA, the CDR3 is TGTGCCAGCAGCGGGGGTAATGAAGCTTTCTTT. Its protein product is CASSGGNEAFF. Full variable domain (rest looked up from reference TRBV2 and TRBJ1-1): EPEVTQTPSHQVTQMGQEVILRCVPISNHLYFYWYRQILGQKVEFLVSFYNNEISEKSEIFDDQFSVERPDGSNFTLKIRSTKLEDSAMYFCASSGGNEAFFGQGTRLTVV.

In this sample, this clonotype turned up a few times. This chain links TRBV7-8 with TRBJ2-7, with 15 nucleotides matching TRBD2. This CDR3 spans 16 amino acids. The J segment lost 4 bases and the V segment lost 5 bases, leaving 6 bases of the junction unmatched. Germline CDR1 is SGHVS and CDR2 is FQNEAQ. CDR3 amino acids: CASSIAGTSGRYEQYF. The CDR3 DNA reads TGTGCCAGCAGCATCGCCGGGACTAGCGGGAGGTACGAGCAGTACTTC.

The V and J genes are TRBV10-2 and TRBJ1-1, with D unclear. The CDR3 totals 13 residues. V was shortened by 7 bases and J by 0 bases, with 9 bases between the two germline ends. Germline lookup yields CDR1 WSHSY and CDR2 SAAADI. CDR3 amino acids: CASTSTVNTEAFF. The CDR3 DNA is TGCGCCAGCACCTCCACAGTGAACACTGAAGCTTTCTTT.

The chain carries TRBV5-1 and TRBJ2-7, with 10 bases that match TRBD2. Germline V gene data show CDR1 as SGHRS and CDR2 as YFSETQ. The CDR3 extends over 15 amino acids. Unmatched junction bases numbered 9, after V lost 5 bases and J lost 4 bases. Here the CDR3 reads CASSPGVAGGYEQYF. In DNA form, the CDR3 reads TGCGCCAGCAGTCCGGGTGTAGCGGGAGGTTACGAGCAGTACTTC.

As for this clonotype: This may come from a read error, since a much larger clone is one base off. The chain has TRBV5-6 and TRBJ2-3, with 11 bases lining up with TRBD2. V was pared by 1 base and J by 2 bases, with 3 bases of the junction left unmatched. The CDR3 has 16 amino acids. Germline V gene sequence: CDR1 SGHDT, CDR2 YYEEEE. CDR3 region: CASSLILAGATDTQYF. In DNA, the CDR3 is TGTGCCAGCAGCTTGATACTAGCGGGAGCCACAGATACGCAGTATTTT.

In its sample, this clonotype was seen many times. CDR3 loop: CASSSLTSAPYEQYF. The CDR3, as DNA: TGTGCCAGCAGTTCCCTGACTAGCGCACCCTACGAGCAGTACTTC. V gene TRBV28 combines with J gene TRBJ2-7; 8 bases are shared with TRBD2. Germline trimming cut 4 bases from V and 2 bases from J; bases unmatched to any gene: 7. CDR1 is MDHEN, CDR2 SYDVKM, per germline. CDR3 length: 15 amino acids.

The V call is TRBV12-3 or TRBV12-4, the J call TRBJ2-7, with 11 bases that match TRBD2. CDR3 length: 19 residues. V lost 3 bases, J lost 0 bases, and 13 bases stayed unmatched. The CDR3 spells CASSFLTRGLAGRSYEQYF. In DNA form, the CDR3 reads TGTGCCAGCAGTTTCCTAACAAGAGGACTAGCGGGTCGCTCCTACGAGCAGTACTTC.

In this sample, this clonotype turned up many times. The chain links TRBV3-1 to TRBJ2-5; D unresolved. Germline CDR1 reads LGHDT; CDR2 reads YNNKEL (reference sequence). The ends were cut back, 0 bases at V and 1 base at J, with 0 bases in the middle. The CDR3 spans 12 residues. The CDR3 reads CASSQDQETQYF. The DNA for the CDR3 is TGTGCCAGCAGCCAAGACCAAGAGACCCAGTACTTC.

This chain links TRBV6-1 with TRBJ2-1; the D gene is possibly TRBD2 (5 bases). CDR1 is MNHNS, CDR2 SASEGT, per germline. CDR3 length: 12 amino acids. Trimming left V 1 base short and J 15 bases short, with 13 bases between. This CDR3 is CASSEVVATVFF. CDR3 nucleotide sequence: TGTGCCAGCAGTGAAGTGGTAGCGACTGTGTTCTTC.

This clonotype showed up just a few times. The chain has TRBV28 and TRBJ2-3, with 11 nucleotides matching TRBD2. This CDR3 spans 19 amino acids. Trimming removed 4 bases from V and 2 bases from J; junction bases left unmatched: 14. Germline V lookup: CDR1 MDHEN, CDR2 SYDVKM. The CDR3 DNA follows: TGTGCCAGCAGTTGGAGAAGTAGCGGGGGGGCCACGGACACAGATACGCAGTATTTT. It translates to CASSWRSSGGATDTDTQYF. Drawing the rest from reference TRBV28 and TRBJ2-3, the complete variable domain is DVKVTQSSRYLVKRTGEKVFLECVQDMDHENMFWYRQDPGLGLRLIYFSYDVKMKEKGDIPEGYSVSREKKERFSLILESASTNQTSMYLCASSWRSSGGATDTDTQYFGPGTRLTVL.

As regards this clonotype: This may be a read error: a much more frequent sequence differs by one nucleotide. V is TRBV6-5 and J is TRBJ2-7; 7 bases match TRBD1. Germline CDR1 and CDR2: MNHEY and SVGAGI. The CDR3 is 14 residues long. The CDR3 DNA sequence: TGTGACAGCAGGAAAACCCAGGACAGGTACGAGCAGTACTTC. This codes for CDSRKTQDRYEQYF.

The table lists this clonotype with many counts. V usage is TRBV12-3 or TRBV12-4 and J usage is TRBJ1-1; D may be TRBD1 (6 bases). Trimming removed 5 bases at V and 9 bases at J, with 16 bases between. The CDR3 has 13 amino acids. The CDR3 spells CASSPLRTDKAFF. The CDR3 DNA sequence: TGTGCCAGCAGTCCCCTCCGGACAGATAAAGCTTTCTTT.

This clonotype has a count of ten or more. The J gene is TRBJ1-5, the V gene TRBV30; TRBD1 matches 7 bases. The trim removed 3 bases at V and 0 bases at J, leaving 8 bases unmatched. The germline V gene has CDR1 GTSNPN and CDR2 SVGIG (reference sequence). This CDR3 has 16 residues. CDR3 in amino acids: CAWSPNRDSSNQPQHF. The CDR3 DNA reads as TGTGCCTGGAGCCCGAACAGGGACAGTAGCAATCAGCCCCAGCATTTT.

Note on this clonotype: A much larger clone differs by one base, so this may be a read error. The chain is built from TRBV6-5 and TRBJ2-6; D unresolved. CDR1 and CDR2 (germline): MNHEY, SVGAGI. The CDR3 consists of 15 residues. The CDR3 loop is CARSYGLGGANVLTF. DNA of the CDR3: TGTGCCAGAAGTTACGGCCTGGGTGGGGCCAACGTCCTGACTTTC.

The chain carries TRBV6-1 and TRBJ1-1; 7 nucleotides match TRBD1. With V trimmed by 5 bases and J by 5 bases, 8 bases remained unmatched. CDR1 MNHNS and CDR2 SASEGT come from the germline V gene. CDR3 length: 14 amino acids. The CDR3 here is CASSHRGRWTEAFF. DNA of the CDR3: TGTGCCAGCAGTCACAGGGGCAGGTGGACTGAAGCTTTCTTT.

This clonotype has a count of ten or more. The V call is TRBV2, the J call TRBJ1-1; D unclear. CDR3 length: 14 residues. V dropped 6 bases and J dropped 1 base, with 12 bases sitting between them. CDR1 and CDR2 from the germline V gene are SNHLY and FYNNEI. The CDR3 nucleotides are TGTGCCAGCAGACCCGACGGAACGAACACTGAAGCTTTCTTT. Its translation is CASRPDGTNTEAFF.